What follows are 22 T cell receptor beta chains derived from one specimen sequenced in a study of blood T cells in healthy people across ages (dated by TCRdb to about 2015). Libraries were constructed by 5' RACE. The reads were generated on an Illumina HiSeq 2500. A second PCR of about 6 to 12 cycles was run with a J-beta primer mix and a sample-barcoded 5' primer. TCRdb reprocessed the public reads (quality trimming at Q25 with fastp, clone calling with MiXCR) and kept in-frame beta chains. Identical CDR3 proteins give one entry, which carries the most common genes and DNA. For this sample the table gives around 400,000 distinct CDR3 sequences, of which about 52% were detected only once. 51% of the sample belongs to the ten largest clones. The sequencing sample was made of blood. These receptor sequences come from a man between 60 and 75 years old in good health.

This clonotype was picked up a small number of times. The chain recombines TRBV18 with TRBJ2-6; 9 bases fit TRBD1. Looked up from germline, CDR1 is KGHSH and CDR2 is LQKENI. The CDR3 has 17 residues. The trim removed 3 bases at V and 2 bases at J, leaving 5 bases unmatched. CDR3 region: CASSPGTGRTGANVLTF. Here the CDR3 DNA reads TGTGCCAGCTCACCCGGGACAGGGAGAACTGGGGCCAACGTCCTGACTTTC.

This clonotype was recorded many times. CDR3 region: CSARLAGGVYNEQFF. Written as DNA, the CDR3 is TGCAGTGCAAGACTAGCGGGAGGGGTCTACAATGAGCAGTTCTTC. The genes are TRBV20-1 and TRBJ2-1; 14 nucleotides align to TRBD2. With 6 bases clipped from V and 3 bases from J, the junction kept 4 bases outside the gene matches. Germline V gene data show CDR1 as DFQATT and CDR2 as SNEGSKA (reference sequence). The CDR3 has 15 residues.

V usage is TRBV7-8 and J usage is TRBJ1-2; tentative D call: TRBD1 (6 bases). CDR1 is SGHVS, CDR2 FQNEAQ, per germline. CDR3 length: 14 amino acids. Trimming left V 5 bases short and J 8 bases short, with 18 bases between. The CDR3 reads CASSLGGGAKGYTF. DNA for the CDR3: TGTGCCAGCAGCCTAGGGGGGGGGGCAAAGGGCTACACCTTC.

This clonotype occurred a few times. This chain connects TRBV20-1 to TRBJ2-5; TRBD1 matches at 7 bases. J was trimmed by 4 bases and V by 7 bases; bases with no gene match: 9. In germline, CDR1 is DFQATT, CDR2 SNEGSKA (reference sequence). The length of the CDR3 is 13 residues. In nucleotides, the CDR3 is TGCAGTGGGAAACCGACAGGGAGAGAGACCCAGTACTTC. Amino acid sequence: CSGKPTGRETQYF.

This CDR3 is CASSPSGGRREQYF. The CDR3 DNA reads as TGTGCCAGCTCTCCTAGCGGTGGAAGGCGGGAGCAGTACTTC. The chain combines TRBV27 with TRBJ2-4, with 7 bases aligning to TRBD2. Trimming at V came to 8 bases and at J to 13 bases, leaving 17 bases not matched to a gene. This CDR3 has 14 amino acids. Germline loops: CDR1 MNHEY, CDR2 SMNVEV (reference sequence).

The CDR3 nucleotides are TGTGCCAGCAGCACCCGGACAGGGAACAATGAGCAGTTCTTC. It is translated as CASSTRTGNNEQFF. This rearrangement joins TRBV11-2 to TRBJ2-1; TRBD1 agrees at 8 bases. The CDR3 runs 14 residues. The germline CDR1 and CDR2 sequences are SGHAT and FQNNGV. V lost 5 bases and J lost 5; bases outside the gene matches: 5.

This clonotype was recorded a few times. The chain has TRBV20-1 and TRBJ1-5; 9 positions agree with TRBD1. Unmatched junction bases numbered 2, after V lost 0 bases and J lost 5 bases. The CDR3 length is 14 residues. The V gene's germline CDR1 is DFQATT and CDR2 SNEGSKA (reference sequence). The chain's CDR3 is CSARERTGDQPQHF. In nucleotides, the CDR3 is TGCAGTGCTAGAGAACGGACAGGGGATCAGCCCCAGCATTTT.

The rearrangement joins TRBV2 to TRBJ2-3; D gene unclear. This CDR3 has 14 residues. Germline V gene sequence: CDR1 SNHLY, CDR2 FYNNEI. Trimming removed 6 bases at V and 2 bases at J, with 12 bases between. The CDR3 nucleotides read TGTGCCAGCAGCGCCGAAGTGTACACAGATACGCAGTATTTT. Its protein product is CASSAEVYTDTQYF.

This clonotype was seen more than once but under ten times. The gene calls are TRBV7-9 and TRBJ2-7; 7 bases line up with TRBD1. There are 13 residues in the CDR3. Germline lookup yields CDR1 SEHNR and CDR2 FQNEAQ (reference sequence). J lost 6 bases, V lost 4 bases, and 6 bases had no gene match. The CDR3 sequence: CASSSRQGSEQYF. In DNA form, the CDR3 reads TGTGCCAGCAGCTCTAGACAGGGTTCCGAGCAGTACTTC.

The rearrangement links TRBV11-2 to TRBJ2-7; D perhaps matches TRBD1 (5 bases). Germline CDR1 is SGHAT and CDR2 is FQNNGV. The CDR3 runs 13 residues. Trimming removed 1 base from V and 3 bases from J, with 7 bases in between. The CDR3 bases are TGTGCCAGCAGCTTAGCAGGGCACTACGAGCAGTACTTC. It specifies CASSLAGHYEQYF.

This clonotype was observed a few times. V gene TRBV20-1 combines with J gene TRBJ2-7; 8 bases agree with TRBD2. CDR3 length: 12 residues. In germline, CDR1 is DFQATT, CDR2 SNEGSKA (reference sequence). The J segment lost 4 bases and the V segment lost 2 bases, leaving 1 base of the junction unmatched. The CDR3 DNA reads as TGCAGTGCTAGAAGCGGGGGTTACGAGCAGTACTTC. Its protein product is CSARSGGYEQYF.

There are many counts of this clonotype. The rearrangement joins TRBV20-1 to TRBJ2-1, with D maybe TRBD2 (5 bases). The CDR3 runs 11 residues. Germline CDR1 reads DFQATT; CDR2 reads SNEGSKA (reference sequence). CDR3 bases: TGCAGGAATCAAGCGGAAAATGAGCAGTTCTTC. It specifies CRNQAENEQFF.

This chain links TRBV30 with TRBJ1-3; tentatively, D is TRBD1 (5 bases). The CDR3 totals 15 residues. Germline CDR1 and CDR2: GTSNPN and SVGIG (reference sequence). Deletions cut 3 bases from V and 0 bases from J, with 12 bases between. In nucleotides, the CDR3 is TGTGCCTGGAGGGGGGGGGACGGCTCTGGAAACACCATATATTTT. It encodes CAWRGGDGSGNTIYF.

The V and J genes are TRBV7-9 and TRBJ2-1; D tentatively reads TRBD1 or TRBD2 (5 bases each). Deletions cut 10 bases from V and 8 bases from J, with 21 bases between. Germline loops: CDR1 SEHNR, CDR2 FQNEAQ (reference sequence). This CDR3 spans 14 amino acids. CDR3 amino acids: CATVGRAKSHEQFF. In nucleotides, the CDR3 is TGTGCCACCGTGGGACGAGCGAAATCGCATGAGCAGTTCTTC. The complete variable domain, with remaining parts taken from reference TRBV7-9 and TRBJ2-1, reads DTGVSQNPRHKITKRGQNVTFRCDPISEHNRLYWYRQTLGQGPEFLTYFQNEAQLEKSRLLSDRFSAERPKGSFSTLEIQRTEQGDSAMYLCATVGRAKSHEQFFGPGTRLTVL.

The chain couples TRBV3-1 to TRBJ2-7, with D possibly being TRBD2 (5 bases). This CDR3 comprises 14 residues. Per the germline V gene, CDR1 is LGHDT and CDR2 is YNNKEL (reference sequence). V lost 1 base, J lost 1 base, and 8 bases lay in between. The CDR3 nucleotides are TGTGCCAGCAGCCAAGGAACTAGTTCCTACGAGCAGTACTTC. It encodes CASSQGTSSYEQYF.

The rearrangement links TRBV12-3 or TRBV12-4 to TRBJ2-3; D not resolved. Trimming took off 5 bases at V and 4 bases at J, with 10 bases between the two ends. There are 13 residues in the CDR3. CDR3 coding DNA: TGTGCCAGCAGTATAATGTCGGCAGATACGCAGTATTTT. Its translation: CASSIMSADTQYF.

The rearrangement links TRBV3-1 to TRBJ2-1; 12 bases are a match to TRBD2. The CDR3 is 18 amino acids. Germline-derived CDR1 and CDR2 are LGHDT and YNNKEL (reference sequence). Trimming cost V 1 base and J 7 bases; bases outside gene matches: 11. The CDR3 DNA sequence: TGTGCCAGCAGCCAAGTTCCTAGCGGGGGGGCGTTTGATAATGAGCAGTTCTTC. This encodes CASSQVPSGGAFDNEQFF.

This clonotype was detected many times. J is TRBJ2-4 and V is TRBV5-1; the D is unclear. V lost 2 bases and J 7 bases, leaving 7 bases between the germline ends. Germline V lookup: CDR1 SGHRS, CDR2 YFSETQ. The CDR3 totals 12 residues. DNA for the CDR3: TGCGCCAGCAGCTTCGGATCGAACATTCAGTACTTC. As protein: CASSFGSNIQYF.

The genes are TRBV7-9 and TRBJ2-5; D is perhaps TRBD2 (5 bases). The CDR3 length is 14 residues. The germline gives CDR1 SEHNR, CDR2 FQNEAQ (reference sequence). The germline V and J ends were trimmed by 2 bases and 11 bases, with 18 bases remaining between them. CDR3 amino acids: CASSLRRTWDEQYF. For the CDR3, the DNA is TGTGCCAGCAGCTTAAGACGGACTTGGGATGAGCAGTACTTC. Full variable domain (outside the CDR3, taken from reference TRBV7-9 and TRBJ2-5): DTGVSQNPRHKITKRGQNVTFRCDPISEHNRLYWYRQTLGQGPEFLTYFQNEAQLEKSRLLSDRFSAERPKGSFSTLEIQRTEQGDSAMYLCASSLRRTWDEQYFGPGTRLLVL.

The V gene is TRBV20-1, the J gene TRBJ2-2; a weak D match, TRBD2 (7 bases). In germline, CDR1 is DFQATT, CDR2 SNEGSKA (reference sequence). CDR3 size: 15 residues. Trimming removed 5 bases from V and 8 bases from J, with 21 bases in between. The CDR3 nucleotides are TGCAGTGCTCAGCAAGGGGGGAGGGCCTTTGGGGAGCTGTTTTTT. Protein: CSAQQGGRAFGELFF.

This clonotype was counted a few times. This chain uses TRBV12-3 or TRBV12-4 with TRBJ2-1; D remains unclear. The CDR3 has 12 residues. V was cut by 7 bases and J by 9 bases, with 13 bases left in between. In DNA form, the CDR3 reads TGTGCCAGCACCACATTAAACGGTGAGCAGTTCTTC. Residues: CASTTLNGEQFF.

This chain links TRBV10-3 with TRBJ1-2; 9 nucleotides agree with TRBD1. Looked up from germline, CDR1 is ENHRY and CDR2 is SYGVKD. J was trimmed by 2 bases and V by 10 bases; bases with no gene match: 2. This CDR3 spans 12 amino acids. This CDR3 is CATGTGNYGYTF. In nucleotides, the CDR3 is TGTGCCACTGGGACAGGGAACTATGGCTACACCTTC.